This TCR beta chain stems from a study of blood T cells in healthy people across ages. Findings and caveats of the study: More naive CD4+ cells and higher diversity marked long-lived donors relative to aged donors.

Then a second PCR, running roughly 7 to 11 cycles, was carried out with a sample-barcoded 5' primer and a J-beta primer mix. TCRdb reanalysed the 5' RACE reads using MiXCR and keeps one entry per CDR3 protein. The sample yields roughly 1 million distinct CDR3 sequences, around 25% seen once. CDR3 length: 15 residues. Losses at the gene ends were 2 bases for V and 4 bases for J; bases not matched to a gene: 7. CDR1 is SGHVS and CDR2 is FNYEAQ in the germline V gene. This clonotype was detected a few times. Its antigen is currently unknown. These data were also filed under a second study, of T cells of mothers and their children.

J is TRBJ1-1 and V is TRBV7-6; 7 bases align to TRBD1. The origin of this receptor is a girl aged 2 to 10 in good health. The sample comprised blood. For the CDR3, the DNA is TGTGCCAGCAGCTTAAGGCAGGGGGGGCCCACTGAAGCTTTCTTT. Amino acids: CASSLRQGGPTEAFF.